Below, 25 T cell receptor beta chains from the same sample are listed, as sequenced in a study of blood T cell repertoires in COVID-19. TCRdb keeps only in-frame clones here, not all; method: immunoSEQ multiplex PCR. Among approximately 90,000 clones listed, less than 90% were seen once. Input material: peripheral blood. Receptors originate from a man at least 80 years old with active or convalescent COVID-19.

CDR3: CASSQFMLAASYEQYF. For the CDR3, the DNA is TGCGCCAGCAGCCAATTCATGCTAGCGGCCTCCTACGAGCAGTACTTC. This chain links TRBV4-1 with TRBJ2-7, with 7 bases lining up with TRBD2. This CDR3 spans 16 amino acids. V lost 2 bases and J lost 0; bases outside the gene matches: 7. From germline, CDR1 is MGHRA and CDR2 YSYEKL.

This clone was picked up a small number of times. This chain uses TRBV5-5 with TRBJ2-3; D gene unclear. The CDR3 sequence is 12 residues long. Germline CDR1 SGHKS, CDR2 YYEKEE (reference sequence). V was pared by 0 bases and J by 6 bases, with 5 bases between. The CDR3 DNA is TGTGCCAGCAGCTTGGATCTGGATACGCAGTATTTT. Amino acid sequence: CASSLDLDTQYF.

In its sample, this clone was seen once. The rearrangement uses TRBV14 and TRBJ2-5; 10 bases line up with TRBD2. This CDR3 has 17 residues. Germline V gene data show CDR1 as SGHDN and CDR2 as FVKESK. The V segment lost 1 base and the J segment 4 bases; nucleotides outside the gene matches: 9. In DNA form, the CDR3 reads TGTGCCAGCAGCCAAGGTATTAGCGGGAGGATTGGAGAGACCCAGTACTTC. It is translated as CASSQGISGRIGETQYF.

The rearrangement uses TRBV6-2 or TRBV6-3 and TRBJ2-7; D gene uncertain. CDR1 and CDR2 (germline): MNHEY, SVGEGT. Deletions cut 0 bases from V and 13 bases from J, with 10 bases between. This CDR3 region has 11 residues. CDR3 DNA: TGTGCCAGCAGTTACTCGACAAACTCCTACTTC. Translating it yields CASSYSTNSYF.

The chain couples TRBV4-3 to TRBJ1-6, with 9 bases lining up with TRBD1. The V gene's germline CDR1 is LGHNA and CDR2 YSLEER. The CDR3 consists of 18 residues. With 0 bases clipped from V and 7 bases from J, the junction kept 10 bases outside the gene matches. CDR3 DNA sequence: TGCGCCAGCAGCCAAGAGATTGCTCGGGACAGGGTAAATTCACCCCTCCACTTT. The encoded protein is CASSQEIARDRVNSPLHF.

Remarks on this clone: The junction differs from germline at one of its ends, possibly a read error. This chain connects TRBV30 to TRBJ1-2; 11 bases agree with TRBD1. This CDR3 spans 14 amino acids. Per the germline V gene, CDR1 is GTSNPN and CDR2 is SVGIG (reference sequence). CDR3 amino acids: CAWSGPFGTGGLFF. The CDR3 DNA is TGTGCCTGGAGTGGACCCTTTGGGACAGGGGGTTTATTCTTC. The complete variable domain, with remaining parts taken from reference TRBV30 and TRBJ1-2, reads SQTIHQWPATLVQPVGSPLSLECTVEGTSNPNLYWYRQAAGRGLQLLFYSVGIGQISSEVPQNLSASRPQDRQFILSSKKLLLSDSGFYLCAWSGPFGTGGLFFGSGTRLTVV.

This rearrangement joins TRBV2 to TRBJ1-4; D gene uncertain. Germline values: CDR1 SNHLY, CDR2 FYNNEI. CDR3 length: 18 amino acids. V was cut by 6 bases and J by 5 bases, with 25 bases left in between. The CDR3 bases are TGTGCCAGCAGCCCCTTAGTAGAGACTAATGAAATAAATGAAAAACTGTTTTTT. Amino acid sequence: CASSPLVETNEINEKLFF.

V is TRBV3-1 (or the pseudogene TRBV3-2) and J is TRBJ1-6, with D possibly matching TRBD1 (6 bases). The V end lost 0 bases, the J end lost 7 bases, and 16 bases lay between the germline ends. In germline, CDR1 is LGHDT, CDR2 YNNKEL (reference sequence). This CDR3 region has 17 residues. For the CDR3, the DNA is TGTGCCAGCAGCCAAGATCGGGGGGGTACAGGGAATTCACCCCTCCACTTT. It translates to CASSQDRGGTGNSPLHF.

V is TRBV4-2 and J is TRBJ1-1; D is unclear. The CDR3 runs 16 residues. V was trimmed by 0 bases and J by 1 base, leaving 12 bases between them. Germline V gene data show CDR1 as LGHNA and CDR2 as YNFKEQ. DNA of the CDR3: TGTGCCAGCAGCCAAGAAGAGTCGGGGAGGAACACTGAAGCTTTCTTT. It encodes CASSQEESGRNTEAFF.

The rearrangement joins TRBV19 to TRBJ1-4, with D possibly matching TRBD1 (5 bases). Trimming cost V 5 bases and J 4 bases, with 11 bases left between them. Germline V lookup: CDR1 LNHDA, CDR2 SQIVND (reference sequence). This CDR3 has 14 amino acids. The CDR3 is CASSVQGYNEKLFF. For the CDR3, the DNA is TGTGCCAGTAGTGTCCAGGGCTATAATGAAAAACTGTTTTTT.

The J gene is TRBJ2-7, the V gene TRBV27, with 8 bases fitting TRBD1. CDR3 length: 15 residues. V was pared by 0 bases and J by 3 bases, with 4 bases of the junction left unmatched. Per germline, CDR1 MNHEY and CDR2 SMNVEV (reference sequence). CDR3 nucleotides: TGTGCCAGCAGTTTATCCGGGACAGGAATCTACGAGCAGTACTTC. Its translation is CASSLSGTGIYEQYF.

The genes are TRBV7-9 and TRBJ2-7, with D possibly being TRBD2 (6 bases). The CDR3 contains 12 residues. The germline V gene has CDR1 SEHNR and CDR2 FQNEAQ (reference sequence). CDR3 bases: TGTGCAGGTGGGCGGGAAGCAAACGAGCAGTACTTC. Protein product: CAGGREANEQYF.

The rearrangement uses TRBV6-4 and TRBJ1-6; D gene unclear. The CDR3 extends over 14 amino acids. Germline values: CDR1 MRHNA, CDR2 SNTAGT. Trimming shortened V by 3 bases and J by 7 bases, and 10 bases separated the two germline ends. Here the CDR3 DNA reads TGTGCCAGCAGTGAATTTTCGGGGAATTCACCCCTCCACTTT. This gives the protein CASSEFSGNSPLHF.

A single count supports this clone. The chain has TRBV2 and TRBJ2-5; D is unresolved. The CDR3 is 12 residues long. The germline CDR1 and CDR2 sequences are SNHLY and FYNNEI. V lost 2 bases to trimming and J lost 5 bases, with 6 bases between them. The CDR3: CASSELAETQYF. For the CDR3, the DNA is TGTGCCAGCAGTGAACTCGCGGAGACCCAGTACTTC.

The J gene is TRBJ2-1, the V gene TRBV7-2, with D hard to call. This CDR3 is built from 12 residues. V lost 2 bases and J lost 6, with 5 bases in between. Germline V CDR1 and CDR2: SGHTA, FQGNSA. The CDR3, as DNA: TGTGCCAGCAGCTTATCGGGCAATGAGCAGTTCTTC. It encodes CASSLSGNEQFF.

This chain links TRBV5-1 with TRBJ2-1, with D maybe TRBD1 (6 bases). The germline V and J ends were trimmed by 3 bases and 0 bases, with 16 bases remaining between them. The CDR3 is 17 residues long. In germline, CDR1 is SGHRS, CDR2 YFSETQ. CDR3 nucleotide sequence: TGCGCCAGCAGCTGGACAGCTTCTCCTAGCTCCTACAATGAGCAGTTCTTC. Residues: CASSWTASPSSYNEQFF.

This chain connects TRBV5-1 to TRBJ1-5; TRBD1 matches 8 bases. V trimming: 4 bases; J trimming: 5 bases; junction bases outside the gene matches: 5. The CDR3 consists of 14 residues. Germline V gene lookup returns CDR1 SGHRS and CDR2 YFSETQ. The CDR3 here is CASSTGQGDQPQHF. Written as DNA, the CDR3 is TGCGCCAGCAGCACTGGACAGGGAGATCAGCCCCAGCATTTT.

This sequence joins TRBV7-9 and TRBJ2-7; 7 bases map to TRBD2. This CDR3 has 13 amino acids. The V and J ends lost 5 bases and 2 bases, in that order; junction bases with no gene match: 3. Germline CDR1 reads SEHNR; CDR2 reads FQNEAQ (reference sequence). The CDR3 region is CASSPGGTYEQYF. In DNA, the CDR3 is TGTGCCAGCAGCCCGGGAGGCACCTACGAGCAGTACTTC.

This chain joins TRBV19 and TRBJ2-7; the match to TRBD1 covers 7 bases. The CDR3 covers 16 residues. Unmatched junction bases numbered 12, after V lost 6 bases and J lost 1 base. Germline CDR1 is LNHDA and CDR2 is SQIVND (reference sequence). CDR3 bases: TGTGCCAGTAGGCCGACAGGGCAGTGGGGATCCTACGAGCAGTACTTC. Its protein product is CASRPTGQWGSYEQYF.

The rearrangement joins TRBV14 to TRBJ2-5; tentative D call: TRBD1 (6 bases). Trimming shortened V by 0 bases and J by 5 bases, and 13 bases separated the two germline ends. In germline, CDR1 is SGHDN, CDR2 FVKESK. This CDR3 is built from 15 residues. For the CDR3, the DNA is TGTGCCAGCAGCCAAGATACGTGGCAGGGGGAGACCCAGTACTTC. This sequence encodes CASSQDTWQGETQYF.

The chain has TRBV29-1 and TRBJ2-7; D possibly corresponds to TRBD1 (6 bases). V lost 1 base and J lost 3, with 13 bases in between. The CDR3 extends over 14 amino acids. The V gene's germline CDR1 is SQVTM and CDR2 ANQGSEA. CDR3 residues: CSVEGGQGHYEQYF. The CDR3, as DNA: TGCAGCGTTGAAGGGGGTCAGGGGCACTACGAGCAGTACTTC.

CDR3 nucleotide sequence: TGTGCCAGCAGCCGGGAGGGCGTTAGCGGTTCCACAGATACGCAGTATTTT. Amino acid sequence: CASSREGVSGSTDTQYF. The chain links TRBV4-2 to TRBJ2-3; 7 bases are a match to TRBD2. Germline V lookup: CDR1 LGHNA, CDR2 YNFKEQ. With V trimmed by 4 bases and J by 2 bases, 12 bases remained unmatched. CDR3 size: 17 residues.

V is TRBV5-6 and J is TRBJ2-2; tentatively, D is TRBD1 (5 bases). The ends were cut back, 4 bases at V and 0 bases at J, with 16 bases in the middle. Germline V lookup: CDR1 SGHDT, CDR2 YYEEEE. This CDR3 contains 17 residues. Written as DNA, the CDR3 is TGTGCCAGCAGCCTCTCACTGGGGCCAGCGAACACCGGGGAGCTGTTTTTT. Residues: CASSLSLGPANTGELFF. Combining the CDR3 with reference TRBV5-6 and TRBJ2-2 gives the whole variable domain DAGVTQSPTHLIKTRGQQVTLRCSPKSGHDTVSWYQQALGQGPQFIFQYYEEEERQRGNFPDRFSGHQFPNYSSELNVNALLLGDSALYLCASSLSLGPANTGELFFGEGSRLTVL.

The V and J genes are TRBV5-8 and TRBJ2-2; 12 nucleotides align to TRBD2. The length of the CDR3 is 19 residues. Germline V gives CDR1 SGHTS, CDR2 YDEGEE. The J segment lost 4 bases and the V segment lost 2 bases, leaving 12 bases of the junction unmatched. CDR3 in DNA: TGTGCCAGCAGCTTTACCTCTAGCGGGAGGGCCTTTGTCACCGGGGAGCTGTTTTTT. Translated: CASSFTSSGRAFVTGELFF. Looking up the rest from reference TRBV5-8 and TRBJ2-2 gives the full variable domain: EAGVTQSPTHLIKTRGQQATLRCSPISGHTSVYWYQQALGLGLQFLLWYDEGEERNRGNFPPRFSGRQFPNYSSELNVNALELEDSALYLCASSFTSSGRAFVTGELFFGEGSRLTVL.

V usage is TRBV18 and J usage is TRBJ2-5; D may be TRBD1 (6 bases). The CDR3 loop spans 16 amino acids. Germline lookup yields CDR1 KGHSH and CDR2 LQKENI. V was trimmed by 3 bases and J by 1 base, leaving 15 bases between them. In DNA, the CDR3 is TGTGCCAGCTCACCTTTCTCGAACAGGGCCCAAGAGACCCAGTACTTC. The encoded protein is CASSPFSNRAQETQYF.